These 11 T cell receptor beta chains were sequenced from one sample in a study of technical replicates of blood from a handful of donors. Generated by immunoSEQ multiplex PCR, the TCRdb table keeps only in-frame clones and is missing some. The sample lists about 100,000 clones; 95% were seen once. Sequencing was done on a sample of T cells isolated from PBMCs. Receptor source: a human donor in good health.

The genes are TRBV28 and TRBJ2-7; the match to TRBD1 covers 8 bases. Trimming cost V 6 bases and J 2 bases; bases outside gene matches: 6. Per the germline V gene, CDR1 is MDHEN and CDR2 is SYDVKM. There are 14 residues in the CDR3. The CDR3 region is CASSLTGVPYEQYF. In DNA form, the CDR3 reads TGTGCCAGCAGCTTGACAGGGGTCCCCTACGAGCAGTACTTC.

V and J are TRBV5-1 and TRBJ2-5; D is unresolved. V lost 0 bases and J lost 0, with 9 bases in between. The CDR3 is 15 residues long. CDR1 SGHRS and CDR2 YFSETQ come from the germline V gene. The CDR3 bases are TGCGCCAGCAGCTTGGGCGGCGGTAACCAAGAGACCCAGTACTTC. Its protein is CASSLGGGNQETQYF.

This clone was seen a few times. The CDR3 region has the DNA TGTGCCAGCGCGCGGACAGCTAGCTCCTACGAGCAGTACTTC. This sequence encodes CASARTASSYEQYF. This chain joins TRBV2 and TRBJ2-7, with D possibly TRBD1 on 6 matching bases. Germline CDR1 is SNHLY and CDR2 is FYNNEI. The CDR3 runs 14 residues. With 8 bases removed from V and 0 bases from J, the gap between germline ends came to 14 bases.

The V call is TRBV11-2, the J call TRBJ2-1; 9 bases match TRBD1. J gave up 7 bases and V 0 bases, and 13 bases lay outside the gene matches. The CDR3 has 18 residues. Germline V gene data show CDR1 as SGHAT and CDR2 as FQNNGV. The DNA for the CDR3 is TGTGCCAGCAGCTTAGAAATGCGGACAGGGGTTCGGTCGAATGAGCAGTTCTTC. It encodes CASSLEMRTGVRSNEQFF.

The chain carries TRBV2 and TRBJ1-3; no definite D call. The CDR3 is 16 residues long. V was clipped by 0 bases and J by 4 bases, with 13 bases between them. The germline V gene encodes CDR1 SNHLY and CDR2 FYNNEI. CDR3 DNA: TGTGCCAGCAGTGAAGCGCTGGGAGCTGAGGGAAACACCATATATTTT. It is translated as CASSEALGAEGNTIYF. Supplemented by reference TRBV2 and TRBJ1-3, the full variable domain reads EPEVTQTPSHQVTQMGQEVILRCVPISNHLYFYWYRQILGQKVEFLVSFYNNEISEKSEIFDDQFSVERPDGSNFTLKIRSTKLEDSAMYFCASSEALGAEGNTIYFGEGSWLTVV.

The CDR3, as DNA: TGTGCCAGCAGCTTGACCTTACAGAGCTCCTACAATGAGCAGTTCTTC. It translates to CASSLTLQSSYNEQFF. This chain connects TRBV9 to TRBJ2-1; D uncertain. The CDR3 spans 16 residues. With 4 bases removed from V and 0 bases from J, the gap between germline ends came to 14 bases. Germline CDR1 is SGDLS and CDR2 is YYNGEE.

About this clone itself: At one of its ends the junction is not consistent with the germline gene, which may arise from a read error. The rearrangement uses TRBV20-1 and TRBJ1-1; perhaps TRBD1 as D (5 bases). There are 11 residues in the CDR3. Germline values: CDR1 DFQATT, CDR2 SNEGSKA (reference sequence). CDR3 in DNA: TGCAGTGCTAGACGGTCGGGGGGAAATGAATTT. Its translation: CSARRSGGNEF.

The chain carries TRBV18 and TRBJ2-7, with TRBD2 matching over 7 bases. Trimming removed 2 bases from V and 5 bases from J; junction bases left unmatched: 21. The CDR3 extends over 19 amino acids. Germline values: CDR1 KGHSH, CDR2 LQKENI. CDR3 bases: TGTGCCAGCTCACCAAGCCTAATATATCGTGGCGGGAGAGAAGACGAGCAGTACTTC. It is translated as CASSPSLIYRGGREDEQYF.

V and J are TRBV10-1 and TRBJ1-4, with 8 positions matching TRBD1. J lost 8 bases, V lost 5 bases, and 4 bases had no gene match. This CDR3 spans 13 amino acids. Germline assignment: CDR1 WNHNN and CDR2 SYGVQD (reference sequence). The CDR3 reads CASSFRTGEKLFF. In DNA, the CDR3 is TGCGCCAGCAGTTTCAGGACAGGGGAAAAACTGTTTTTT.

The chain employs TRBV4-1 and TRBJ2-1; 9 bases align to TRBD2. The CDR3 covers 16 residues. Germline-derived CDR1 and CDR2 are MGHRA and YSYEKL. V lost 1 base to trimming and J lost 8 bases; unmatched junction nucleotides: 9. In DNA, the CDR3 is TGCGCCAGCAGCCAAGTATGGGTAGCGGGGGAGGATGAGCAGTTCTTC. Amino acid sequence: CASSQVWVAGEDEQFF.

This chain links TRBV7-9 with TRBJ2-4; 7 positions match TRBD1. The germline CDR1 and CDR2 sequences are SEHNR and FQNEAQ (reference sequence). This CDR3 region has 15 residues. V lost 5 bases to trimming and J lost 0 bases; unmatched junction nucleotides: 4. CDR3 sequence: CASSEQGLAKNIQYF. In DNA, the CDR3 is TGTGCCAGCAGCGAACAGGGGCTAGCCAAAAACATTCAGTACTTC.